This TCR beta chain derives from a study of graft-versus-host responses after intestinal transplantation. TCRdb keeps only in-frame clones here, not all; method: immunoSEQ multiplex PCR. Of approximately 81,000 clones in the sample, roughly 87% were seen once. In regard to this clone: Antigen unknown.

This sequence originates from a human donor who was the organ donor for an intestinal transplant. The material was unstimulated CD8+ T cells sorted from spleen or lymph node cells, obtained before transplant.

The CDR3 DNA sequence: TGTGCCAGCAGCCCTACTGGGTTAGATACGCAGTATTTT. This sequence encodes CASSPTGLDTQYF. This chain joins TRBV5-4 and TRBJ2-3; no reliable D call. Germline lookup yields CDR1 SGHNT and CDR2 YYREEE (reference sequence). V was shortened by 4 bases and J by 5 bases, with 11 bases between the two germline ends. The CDR3 has 13 residues.